This T cell receptor (beta chain) appears in the sequencing data of a study of T cell clonotyping in hematopoietic cell transplantation. Study observations and caveats: CD4 and CD8 repertoire contributions could not be separated without sorting. After transplant, recipient diversity fell while pathologically expanded clonotypes grew through day 180.

TCRdb's table, derived via immunoSEQ multiplex PCR, lists solely in-frame clones and lacks some. The sample shows approximately 19,000 clones, about 84% of them seen only once. This CDR3 contains 16 residues. Time point of the sample: recipient sample about 28 days before transplant, after cytoreduction. For this clone: Its antigen remains unknown.

Material: peripheral blood mononuclear cells, obtained before stem cell transplant. J is TRBJ2-5 and V is TRBV21-1; the table's D gene call, TRBD1, was not cross checked with the DNA. TRBV21-1 is given as a pseudogene. The receptor's source is a man in his forties or fifties with acute myeloid leukemia. Some clones in this sample may be carry-over from other donors' samples. The DNA for the CDR3 is TGTGCCAGCAGCAAAGTGCCGGGTAGGGGGCAAGAGACCCAGTACTTC. It yields the protein CASSKVPGRGQETQYF.